Below, 15 T cell receptor beta chains from the same sample are listed, as sequenced in a study of blood T cells in healthy people across ages. The authors ran a second PCR of about 6 to 12 cycles using a sample-barcoded 5' primer and a J-beta primer mix. From the 5' RACE reads, TCRdb called clonotypes with MiXCR, one entry per CDR3 protein. The data contain some 670,000 distinct CDR3 sequences, more than 45% of them singletons. Sequenced sample: blood. The receptors were sampled from a woman of 80 years or more in good health.

The V and J genes are TRBV3-1 and TRBJ1-1, with no clear D. The CDR3 is made up of 12 amino acids. Germline V gene data show CDR1 as LGHDT and CDR2 as YNNKEL (reference sequence). The germline V and J ends were trimmed by 5 bases and 7 bases, with 11 bases remaining between them. The CDR3 loop is CASSLLPYEAFF. The CDR3 coding sequence is TGTGCCAGCAGCTTATTGCCTTATGAAGCTTTCTTT.

This clonotype appeared many times. The rearrangement links TRBV7-3 to TRBJ2-1; D unclear. V was clipped by 2 bases and J by 2 bases, with 10 bases between them. The V gene's germline CDR1 is SGHTA and CDR2 FQGTGA. This CDR3 has 15 residues. CDR3 bases: TGTGCCAGCAGCTTAGTGGTTACCACCTACAATGAGCAGTTCTTC. The encoded protein is CASSLVVTTYNEQFF.

This clonotype has more than one count but fewer than ten. The rearrangement uses TRBV20-1 and TRBJ2-3; D may be TRBD2 (5 bases). V lost 7 bases, J lost 4 bases, and 15 bases lay in between. Germline V gene data show CDR1 as DFQATT and CDR2 as SNEGSKA (reference sequence). The CDR3 is 13 residues long. CDR3 sequence: CSVSGRHPDTQYF. The CDR3 DNA sequence: TGCAGTGTCTCGGGGAGACACCCAGATACGCAGTATTTT.

This chain links TRBV11-2 with TRBJ2-3; D is undetermined. Trimming left V 7 bases short and J 8 bases short, with 13 bases between. CDR3 length: 12 residues. CDR1 is SGHAT and CDR2 is FQNNGV in the germline V gene. The CDR3 reads CASNSDGVTQYF. CDR3 bases: TGTGCCAGCAACAGTGATGGGGTTACGCAGTATTTT.

The J gene is TRBJ1-4, the V gene TRBV4-1; 9 nucleotides match TRBD1. The ends lost 1 base at V and 3 bases at J; junction bases unmatched: 3. The germline CDR1 and CDR2 sequences are MGHRA and YSYEKL. The CDR3 length is 16 residues. CDR3 region: CASSQGTGEANEKLFF. The CDR3 DNA reads as TGCGCCAGCAGCCAAGGGACAGGGGAAGCTAATGAAAAACTGTTTTTT.

This clonotype was recorded at least ten times. The J gene is TRBJ2-1, the V gene TRBV28; tentatively, D is TRBD1 (6 bases). V gave up 6 bases and J gave up 7 bases, with 16 bases separating them. Germline CDR1 MDHEN, CDR2 SYDVKM. The length of the CDR3 is 14 residues. The CDR3 region is CASRLIQGANEQFF. CDR3 nucleotide sequence: TGTGCCAGCAGGCTCATACAGGGAGCTAATGAGCAGTTCTTC.

The chain carries TRBV6-6 and TRBJ1-2; D might be TRBD1 (6 bases). This CDR3 region has 14 residues. Looked up from germline, CDR1 is MNHNY and CDR2 is SVGAGI (reference sequence). The V and J ends lost 3 bases and 3 bases respectively, with 11 bases between them. The CDR3 sequence: CASSYQGLDYGYTF. As DNA, the CDR3 is TGTGCCAGCAGTTATCAGGGGCTTGACTATGGCTACACCTTC.

This clonotype was found a few times. The J gene is TRBJ2-7, the V gene TRBV7-6, with D unresolved. CDR1 and CDR2 from the germline V gene are SGHVS and FNYEAQ. V shed 5 bases and J shed 0 bases, with 8 bases lying between them. This CDR3 comprises 13 residues. CDR3 bases: TGTGCCAGCAGCCCCCTGGACTCCTACGAGCAGTACTTC. Amino acid sequence: CASSPLDSYEQYF.

Comments on this clonotype: At one of its ends the junction is not consistent with the germline gene, which may arise from a read error. V gene TRBV15 combines with J gene TRBJ2-2; TRBD2 aligns across 11 bases. CDR1 and CDR2 from the germline V gene are LNHNV and YYDKDF (reference sequence). The CDR3 has 18 amino acids. CDR3 DNA: TGTGCCACCAGCAGAGATCCCCCGGGACTAGCGGCGTTCGGGGTGCTGTTTTTT. Its protein is CATSRDPPGLAAFGVLFF.

There are a few counts of this clonotype. The chain recombines TRBV3-1 with TRBJ2-2; D may be TRBD1 (5 bases). The CDR3 covers 14 residues. Germline CDR1 and CDR2: LGHDT and YNNKEL (reference sequence). Trimming cost V 5 bases and J 2 bases, with 9 bases left between them. The CDR3 DNA reads TGTGCCAGCAGCATCGACAGAAACACCGGGGAGCTGTTTTTT. Translated: CASSIDRNTGELFF. The full variable domain, with the rest looked up from reference TRBV3-1 and TRBJ2-2, is DTAVSQTPKYLVTQMGNDKSIKCEQNLGHDTMYWYKQDSKKFLKIMFSYNNKELIINETVPNRFSPKSPDKAHLNLHINSLELGDSAVYFCASSIDRNTGELFFGEGSRLTVL.

This rearrangement joins TRBV3-1 to TRBJ2-1; no clear D gene. Trimming took off 5 bases at V and 7 bases at J, with 6 bases between the two ends. CDR1 LGHDT and CDR2 YNNKEL come from the germline V gene (reference sequence). This CDR3 spans 11 amino acids. The CDR3 region has the DNA TGTGCCAGCAGCGACGTAAATGAGCAGTTCTTC. Protein sequence: CASSDVNEQFF.

The V call is TRBV30, the J call TRBJ2-1, with unresolved D. Germline V gene data show CDR1 as GTSNPN and CDR2 as SVGIG (reference sequence). With 7 bases removed from V and 10 bases from J, the gap between germline ends came to 14 bases. The CDR3 covers 11 residues. The CDR3 sequence: CAFRVSGEQFF. DNA of the CDR3: TGTGCCTTTCGGGTTAGTGGGGAGCAGTTCTTC.

CDR3 residues: CSAIRETIQLAKNIQYF. The CDR3 nucleotides read TGCAGTGCTATTAGGGAAACTATCCAATTAGCCAAAAACATTCAGTACTTC. The rearrangement uses TRBV20-1 and TRBJ2-4; D gene unclear. V was pared by 4 bases and J by 0 bases, with 19 bases between. Germline V lookup: CDR1 DFQATT, CDR2 SNEGSKA (reference sequence). This CDR3 is 17 amino acids long.

This clonotype was detected a few times. This clone may be a read error of a much larger clone one base away. The V and J genes are TRBV3-1 and TRBJ2-4, with 12 bases aligning to TRBD2. The germline V gene has CDR1 LGHDT and CDR2 YNNKEL (reference sequence). The CDR3 spans 14 residues. With V trimmed by 4 bases and J by 13 bases, 8 bases remained unmatched. The CDR3 DNA reads as TGTGCCAGCAGCCTCCTAGCGGGAGGGATAAAGCAGTACTTC. Protein sequence: CASSLLAGGIKQYF.

The table lists this clonotype with a count of one. J is TRBJ1-6 and V is TRBV14; D is unresolved. V was clipped by 1 base and J by 12 bases, with 10 bases between them. The CDR3 sequence is 13 residues long. Germline V CDR1 and CDR2: SGHDN, FVKESK. The CDR3 region has the DNA TGTGCCAGCAGCCAAGTACTCGTAGGACCCCTCCACTTT. As protein: CASSQVLVGPLHF.